A single sample gave rise to the 11 T cell receptor beta chains below, sequenced in a study of T cell responses to AZD1222 COVID-19 vaccine. Sequenced by immunoSEQ multiplex PCR; TCRdb stores in-frame clones only, minus some. The sample holds approximately 170,000 clones, around 89% seen once. The sample in question was peripheral blood, obtained on day 0 of AZD1222 vaccination. These receptors came from an adult in good health.

The genes are TRBV9 and TRBJ2-3; 7 bases match TRBD2. CDR3 length: 13 residues. Germline V gives CDR1 SGDLS, CDR2 YYNGEE. Trimming took 1 base from V and 5 from J; bases not matched to a gene: 1. The CDR3 protein is CASSVWGGDTQYF. CDR3 DNA sequence: TGTGCCAGCAGCGTATGGGGGGGAGATACGCAGTATTTT.

V usage is TRBV12-5 and J usage is TRBJ2-1; a possible D gene is TRBD1 (5 bases). This CDR3 region has 20 residues. Germline V gene lookup returns CDR1 LGHNT and CDR2 FRNRAP. The V end was cut by 1 base, the J end by 4 bases, with 26 bases between. The CDR3 bases are TGTGCTAGTGGTTTGGCCAACTACCAACGACAGTACCCTATATACAATGAGCAGTTCTTC. Protein sequence: CASGLANYQRQYPIYNEQFF. Drawing the rest from reference TRBV12-5 and TRBJ2-1, the complete variable domain is DARVTQTPRHKVTEMGQEVTMRCQPILGHNTVFWYRQTMMQGLELLAYFRNRAPLDDSGMPKDRFSAEMPDATLATLKIQPSEPRDSAVYFCASGLANYQRQYPIYNEQFFGPGTRLTVL.

The genes are TRBV5-1 and TRBJ2-3, with unresolved D. The CDR3 totals 14 residues. The V end lost 3 bases, the J end lost 4 bases, and 12 bases lay between the germline ends. From germline, CDR1 is SGHRS and CDR2 YFSETQ. The CDR3 DNA reads as TGCGCCAGCAGCTGGCGTTCAGGCGCAGATACGCAGTATTTT. Protein: CASSWRSGADTQYF. Based on the CDR3 plus reference TRBV5-1 and TRBJ2-3, the full variable domain is KAGVTQTPRYLIKTRGQQVTLSCSPISGHRSVSWYQQTPGQGLQFLFEYFSETQRNKGNFPGRFSGRQFSNSRSEMNVSTLELGDSALYLCASSWRSGADTQYFGPGTRLTVL.

V and J are TRBV6-5 and TRBJ1-1; D unclear. The V end lost 6 bases, the J end lost 1 base, and 15 bases lay between the germline ends. The CDR3 is made up of 15 amino acids. From germline, CDR1 is MNHEY and CDR2 SVGAGI. The CDR3 sequence: CASSFRTLRNTEAFF. The CDR3, as DNA: TGTGCCAGCAGCTTCCGGACGTTGCGGAACACTGAAGCTTTCTTT.

The sample holds one count of this clone. V and J are TRBV9 and TRBJ1-6, with a weak D call TRBD1 (5 bases). The V end lost 4 bases, the J end lost 5 bases, and 13 bases lay between the germline ends. The CDR3 contains 15 residues. Germline CDR1 is SGDLS and CDR2 is YYNGEE. The CDR3 sequence: CASSSNPGDNSPLHF. CDR3 bases: TGTGCCAGCAGCAGTAATCCGGGGGATAATTCACCCCTCCACTTT. Full variable domain (remainder filled in from reference TRBV9 and TRBJ1-6): DSGVTQTPKHLITATGQRVTLRCSPRSGDLSVYWYQQSLDQGLQFLIQYYNGEERAKGNILERFSAQQFPDLHSELNLSSLELGDSALYFCASSSNPGDNSPLHFGNGTRLTVT.

This chain joins TRBV6-5 and TRBJ1-4, with 9 nucleotides matching TRBD1. The CDR3 has 15 amino acids. In germline, CDR1 is MNHEY, CDR2 SVGAGI. Unmatched junction bases numbered 2, after V lost 6 bases and J lost 0 bases. CDR3 nucleotides: TGTGCCAGCAGGGGACAGGGCTCAACTAATGAAAAACTGTTTTTT. The encoded protein is CASRGQGSTNEKLFF.

V gene TRBV27 combines with J gene TRBJ1-1, with 10 nucleotides matching TRBD1. Germline loops: CDR1 MNHEY, CDR2 SMNVEV (reference sequence). Unmatched junction bases numbered 9, after V lost 7 bases and J lost 13 bases. The CDR3 runs 12 residues. The CDR3 DNA sequence: TGTGCCAGCAAGACCGGGACAGGGGTTGTTTTCTTT. Its protein product is CASKTGTGVVFF.

This rearrangement joins TRBV7-8 to TRBJ1-6; D unresolved. This CDR3 has 15 residues. With 1 base removed from V and 7 bases from J, the gap between germline ends came to 11 bases. Germline V lookup: CDR1 SGHVS, CDR2 FQNEAQ. The CDR3 sequence: CASSLDSGVNSPLHF. In nucleotides, the CDR3 is TGTGCCAGCAGCTTAGATTCTGGGGTGAATTCACCCCTCCACTTT.

The V call is TRBV3-1 (or the pseudogene TRBV3-2), the J call TRBJ2-7; 11 bases are shared with TRBD2. CDR3 length equals 14 residues. V was pared by 7 bases and J by 3 bases, with 5 bases of the junction left unmatched. Germline V gene data show CDR1 as LGHDT and CDR2 as YNNKEL (reference sequence). CDR3: CASTGTSGLYEQYF. Here the CDR3 DNA reads TGTGCCAGCACCGGGACTAGCGGACTCTACGAGCAGTACTTC.

This clone has a single count. The chain links TRBV4-1 to TRBJ1-3; D unresolved. Germline V gene sequence: CDR1 MGHRA, CDR2 YSYEKL. V lost 0 bases and J lost 8, with 8 bases in between. The CDR3 is 13 residues long. The CDR3, as DNA: TGCGCCAGCAGCCAAGAGCGGTGGGACACCATATATTTT. Translation: CASSQERWDTIYF.

The chain is built from TRBV6-5 and TRBJ1-2, with 8 bases identical to TRBD1. This CDR3 is built from 14 residues. Trimming at V came to 4 bases and at J to 2 bases, leaving 3 bases not matched to a gene. The V gene's germline CDR1 is MNHEY and CDR2 SVGAGI. The CDR3 DNA is TGTGCCAGCAGTTGGGACAGGAAAAACTATGGCTACACCTTC. This codes for CASSWDRKNYGYTF.